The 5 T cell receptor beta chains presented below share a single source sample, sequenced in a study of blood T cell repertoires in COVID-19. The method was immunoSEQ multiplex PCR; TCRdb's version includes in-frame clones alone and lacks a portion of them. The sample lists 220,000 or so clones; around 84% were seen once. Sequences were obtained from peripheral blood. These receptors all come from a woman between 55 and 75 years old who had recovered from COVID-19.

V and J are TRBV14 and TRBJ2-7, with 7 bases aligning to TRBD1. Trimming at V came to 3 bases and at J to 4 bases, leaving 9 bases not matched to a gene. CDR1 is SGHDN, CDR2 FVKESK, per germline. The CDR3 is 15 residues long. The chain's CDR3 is CASSQETGTAYEQYF. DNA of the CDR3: TGTGCCAGCAGCCAGGAAACCGGGACAGCATACGAGCAGTACTTC.

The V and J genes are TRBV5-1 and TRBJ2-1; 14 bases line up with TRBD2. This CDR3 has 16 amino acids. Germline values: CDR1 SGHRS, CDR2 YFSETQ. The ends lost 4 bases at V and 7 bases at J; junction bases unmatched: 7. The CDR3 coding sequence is TGCGCCAGCAGCGCGACCGGGACTAGCGGGGGAAATGAGCAGTTCTTC. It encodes CASSATGTSGGNEQFF.

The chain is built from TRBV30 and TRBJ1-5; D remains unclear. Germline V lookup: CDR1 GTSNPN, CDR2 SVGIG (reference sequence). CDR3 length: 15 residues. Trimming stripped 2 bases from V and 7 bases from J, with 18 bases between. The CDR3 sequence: CAWSTRGLYGQPQHF. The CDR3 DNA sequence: TGTGCCTGGAGTACCCGCGGACTTTATGGCCAGCCCCAGCATTTT.

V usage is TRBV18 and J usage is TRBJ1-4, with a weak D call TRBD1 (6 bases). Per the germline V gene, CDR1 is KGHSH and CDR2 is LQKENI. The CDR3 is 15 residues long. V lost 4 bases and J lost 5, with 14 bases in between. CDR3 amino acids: CASSQRQDPNEKLFF. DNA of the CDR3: TGTGCCAGCTCACAAAGACAGGACCCGAATGAAAAACTGTTTTTT.

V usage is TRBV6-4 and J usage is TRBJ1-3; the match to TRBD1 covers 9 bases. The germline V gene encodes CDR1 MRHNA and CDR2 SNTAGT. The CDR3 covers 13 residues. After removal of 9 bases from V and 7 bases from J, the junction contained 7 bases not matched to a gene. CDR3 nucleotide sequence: TGTGCCAGACAGGGGGCCGATAGGAACACCATATATTTT. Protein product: CARQGADRNTIYF.